These 3 T cell receptor beta chains were sequenced from one sample in a study of control samples from healthy donors and cancer patients. This table comes from immunoSEQ multiplex PCR, and its TCRdb copy is limited to in-frame clones, with some not included. The sample contains 150,000 or so clones, approximately 93% of which appear only once. The sequencing sample was made of blood. Every receptor here comes from a man in his fifties or sixties in good health.

The chain carries TRBV10-2 and TRBJ1-5; the D gene is possibly TRBD1 (5 bases). V lost 2 bases, J lost 3 bases, and 8 bases lay in between. Germline V CDR1 and CDR2: WSHSY, SAAADI. This CDR3 is 14 amino acids long. The CDR3: CASSEGRVNQPQHF. For the CDR3, the DNA is TGCGCCAGCAGTGAGGGCAGGGTCAATCAGCCCCAGCATTTT.

The genes are TRBV9 and TRBJ2-3; the D gene is possibly TRBD2 (6 bases). Trimming cost V 2 bases and J 4 bases, with 11 bases left between them. Germline V lookup: CDR1 SGDLS, CDR2 YYNGEE. The CDR3 covers 14 residues. The CDR3 nucleotides are TGTGCCAGCAGCGTCACGGGAGTCCCAGATACGCAGTATTTT. Its translation: CASSVTGVPDTQYF.

The count of this clone is one. This sample also contains other DNA sequences that code for the same CDR3. The V call is TRBV28, the J call TRBJ1-5; TRBD1 aligns across 8 bases. The CDR3 consists of 15 residues. With 2 bases clipped from V and 1 base from J, the junction kept 1 base outside the gene matches. CDR1 and CDR2 from the germline V gene are MDHEN and SYDVKM. The CDR3 DNA sequence: TGTGCCAGCAGTTTAACAGGGGGGAGCAATCAGCCCCAGCATTTT. This codes for CASSLTGGSNQPQHF.